A few counts support the clone carrying this T cell receptor (beta chain). Its antigen is still unknown. A process of 5'RACE template switching, which added a universal primer site and UMIs, was used to make TCR cDNA. TCRdb independently ran MiXCR on the 5' RACE reads; one entry per CDR3 protein. The sample consists of a few hundred thousand distinct CDR3 sequences, 6.9% of them appearing once. The data belong to a study of T cells after yellow fever vaccination. Study at large: Each low-cell-number fraction was prepared by means of SMART-Seq v4 Ultra Low Input.

The germline gives CDR1 DFQATT, CDR2 SNEGSKA (reference sequence). CDR3 length equals 11 residues. The J segment lost 15 bases and the V segment lost 5 bases, leaving 10 bases of the junction unmatched. Study-wide results and caveats: Peak timing came faster in the weaker secondary response, day 5 versus 15. Most primary-vaccination clones recurred post-booster (around 97% CD4, 88% CD8).

This TCR was recovered from a man aged 25-45 years who received the YFV17D yellow fever vaccine. The rearrangement joins TRBV20-1 to TRBJ2-1, with 7 positions matching TRBD2. Here the sequenced sample was CD4+ T cells sorted from PBMCs, taken 15 days after the yellow fever booster vaccination. The CDR3 nucleotides are TGCAGTGCTTACTACCGGGACTACACGTTCTTC. Translated: CSAYYRDYTFF.